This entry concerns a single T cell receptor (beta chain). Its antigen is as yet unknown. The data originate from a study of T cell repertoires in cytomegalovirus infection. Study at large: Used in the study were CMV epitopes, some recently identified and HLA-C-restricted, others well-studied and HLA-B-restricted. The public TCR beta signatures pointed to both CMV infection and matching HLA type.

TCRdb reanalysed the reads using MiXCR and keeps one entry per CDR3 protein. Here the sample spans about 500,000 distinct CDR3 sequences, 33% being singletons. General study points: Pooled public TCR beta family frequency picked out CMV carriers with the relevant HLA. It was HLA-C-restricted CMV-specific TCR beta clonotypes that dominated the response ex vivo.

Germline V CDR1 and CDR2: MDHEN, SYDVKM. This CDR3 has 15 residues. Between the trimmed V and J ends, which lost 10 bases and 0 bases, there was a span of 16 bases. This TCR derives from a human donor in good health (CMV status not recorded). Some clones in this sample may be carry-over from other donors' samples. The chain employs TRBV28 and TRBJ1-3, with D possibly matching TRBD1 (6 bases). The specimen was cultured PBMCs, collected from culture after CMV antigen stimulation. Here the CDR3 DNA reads TGTGCCACTTCGTCCGGGACAAACTCTGGAAACACCATATATTTT. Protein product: CATSSGTNSGNTIYF.